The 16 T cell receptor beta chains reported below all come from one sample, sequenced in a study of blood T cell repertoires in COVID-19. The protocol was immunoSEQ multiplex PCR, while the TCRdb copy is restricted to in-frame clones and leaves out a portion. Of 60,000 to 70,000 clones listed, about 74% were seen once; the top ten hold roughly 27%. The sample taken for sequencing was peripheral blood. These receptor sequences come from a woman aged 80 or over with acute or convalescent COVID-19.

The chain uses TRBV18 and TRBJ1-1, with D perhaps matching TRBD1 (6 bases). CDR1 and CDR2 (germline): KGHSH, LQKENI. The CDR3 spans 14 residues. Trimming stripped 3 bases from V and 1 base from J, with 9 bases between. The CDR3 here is CASSPGGPNTEAFF. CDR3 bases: TGTGCCAGCTCACCGGGGGGGCCGAACACTGAAGCTTTCTTT.

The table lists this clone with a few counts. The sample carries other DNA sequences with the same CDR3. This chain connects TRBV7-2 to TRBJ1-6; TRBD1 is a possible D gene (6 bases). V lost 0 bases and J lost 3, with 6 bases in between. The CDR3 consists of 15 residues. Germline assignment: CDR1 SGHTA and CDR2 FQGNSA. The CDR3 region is CASSLAGGYNSPLHF. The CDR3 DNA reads TGTGCCAGCAGCTTAGCAGGGGGCTATAATTCACCCCTCCACTTT.

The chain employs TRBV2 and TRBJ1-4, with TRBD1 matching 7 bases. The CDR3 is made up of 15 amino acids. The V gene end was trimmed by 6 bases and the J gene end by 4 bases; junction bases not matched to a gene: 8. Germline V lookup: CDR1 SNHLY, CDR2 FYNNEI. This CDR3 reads CASSGDQGGNEKLFF. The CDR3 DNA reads TGTGCCAGCAGCGGAGATCAGGGGGGTAATGAAAAACTGTTTTTT.

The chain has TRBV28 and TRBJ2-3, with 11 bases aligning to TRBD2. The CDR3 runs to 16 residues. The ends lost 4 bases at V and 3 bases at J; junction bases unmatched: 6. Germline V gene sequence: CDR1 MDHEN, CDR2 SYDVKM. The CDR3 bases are TGTGCCAGCAGTTGGCATAGCGGGAGGGCGACAGATACGCAGTATTTT. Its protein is CASSWHSGRATDTQYF.

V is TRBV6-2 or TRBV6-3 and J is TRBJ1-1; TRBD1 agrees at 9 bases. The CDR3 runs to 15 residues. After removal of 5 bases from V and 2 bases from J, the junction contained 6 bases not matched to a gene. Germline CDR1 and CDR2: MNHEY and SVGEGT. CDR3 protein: CASSPSGQGNTEAFF. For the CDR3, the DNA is TGTGCCAGCAGTCCCTCGGGACAGGGAAACACTGAAGCTTTCTTT.

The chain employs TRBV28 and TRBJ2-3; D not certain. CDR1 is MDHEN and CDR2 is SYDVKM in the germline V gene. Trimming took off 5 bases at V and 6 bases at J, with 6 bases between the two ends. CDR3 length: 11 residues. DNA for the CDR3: TGTGCCAGCAGTCGGTTTGATACGCAGTATTTT. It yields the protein CASSRFDTQYF.

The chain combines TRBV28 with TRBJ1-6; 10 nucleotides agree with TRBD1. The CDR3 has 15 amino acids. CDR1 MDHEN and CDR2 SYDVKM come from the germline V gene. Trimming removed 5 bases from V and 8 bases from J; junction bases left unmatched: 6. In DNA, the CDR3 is TGTGCCAGCAGTCGACGACAGGGGGCTGATTCACCCCTCCACTTT. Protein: CASSRRQGADSPLHF.

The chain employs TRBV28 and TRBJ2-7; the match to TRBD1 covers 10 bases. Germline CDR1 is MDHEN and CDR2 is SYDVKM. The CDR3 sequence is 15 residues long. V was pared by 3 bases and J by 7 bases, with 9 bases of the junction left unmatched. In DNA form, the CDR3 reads TGTGCCAGCAGTTTTTCGGGACAGGGGTTGGGGGAGCAGTACTTC. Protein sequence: CASSFSGQGLGEQYF.

The DNA for the CDR3 is TGTGCCAGCAGCCCAGACAGGTCTAATGAAAAACTGTTTTTT. Translating it yields CASSPDRSNEKLFF. The chain recombines TRBV5-6 with TRBJ1-4, with D maybe TRBD1 (6 bases). V gave up 4 bases and J gave up 3 bases, with 10 bases separating them. CDR3 size: 14 residues. The germline V gene encodes CDR1 SGHDT and CDR2 YYEEEE.

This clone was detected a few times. The CDR3 loop is CASRAGTASREKLFF. Written as DNA, the CDR3 is TGTGCCAGCAGGGCCGGGACAGCCTCCAGGGAAAAACTGTTTTTT. V usage is TRBV27 and J usage is TRBJ1-4; 7 nucleotides agree with TRBD1. V lost 6 bases and J lost 8; bases outside the gene matches: 12. CDR1 MNHEY and CDR2 SMNVEV come from the germline V gene (reference sequence). CDR3 size: 15 residues.

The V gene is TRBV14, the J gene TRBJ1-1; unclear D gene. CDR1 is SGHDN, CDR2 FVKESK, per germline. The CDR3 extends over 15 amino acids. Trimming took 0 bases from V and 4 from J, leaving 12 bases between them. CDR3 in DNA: TGTGCCAGCAGCCAAGATCTGGTGGAGGGCACTGAAGCTTTCTTT. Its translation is CASSQDLVEGTEAFF.

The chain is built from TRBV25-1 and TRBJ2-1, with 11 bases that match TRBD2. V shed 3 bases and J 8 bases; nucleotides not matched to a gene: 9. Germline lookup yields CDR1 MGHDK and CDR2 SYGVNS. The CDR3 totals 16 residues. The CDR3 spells CASSDLAGGPQYEQFF. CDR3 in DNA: TGTGCCAGCAGTGACTTAGCGGGAGGGCCCCAATATGAGCAGTTCTTC. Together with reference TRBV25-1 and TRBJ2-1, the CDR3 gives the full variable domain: EADIYQTPRYLVIGTGKKITLECSQTMGHDKMYWYQQDPGMELHLIHYSYGVNSTEKGDLSSESTVSRIRTEHFPLTLESARPSHTSQYLCASSDLAGGPQYEQFFGPGTRLTVL.

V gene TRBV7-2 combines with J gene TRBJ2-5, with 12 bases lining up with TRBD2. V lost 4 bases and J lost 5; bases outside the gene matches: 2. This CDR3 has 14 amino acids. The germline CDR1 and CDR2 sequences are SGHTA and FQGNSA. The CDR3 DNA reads TGTGCCAGCAGCTCTAGCGGGAGGGTTGAGACCCAGTACTTC. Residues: CASSSSGRVETQYF.

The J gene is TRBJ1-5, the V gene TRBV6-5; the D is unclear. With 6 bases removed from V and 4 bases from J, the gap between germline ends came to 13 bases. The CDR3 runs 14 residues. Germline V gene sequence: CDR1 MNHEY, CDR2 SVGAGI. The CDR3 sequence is CASSAAAWNQPQHF. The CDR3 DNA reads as TGTGCCAGCAGCGCCGCGGCTTGGAATCAGCCCCAGCATTTT.

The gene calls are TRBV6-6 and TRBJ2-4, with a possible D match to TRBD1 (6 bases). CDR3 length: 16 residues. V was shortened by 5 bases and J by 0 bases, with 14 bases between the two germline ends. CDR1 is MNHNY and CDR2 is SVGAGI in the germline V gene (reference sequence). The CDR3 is CASSRTGGSAKNIQYF. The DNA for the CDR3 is TGTGCCAGCAGTCGTACTGGGGGCTCAGCCAAAAACATTCAGTACTTC.

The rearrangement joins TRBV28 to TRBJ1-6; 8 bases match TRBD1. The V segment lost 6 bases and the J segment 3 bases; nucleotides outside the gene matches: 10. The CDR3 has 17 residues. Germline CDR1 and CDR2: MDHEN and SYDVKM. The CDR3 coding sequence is TGTGCCAGCAGCCATCCACAGGGGGGGGTCTATAATTCACCCCTCCACTTT. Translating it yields CASSHPQGGVYNSPLHF.